The T cell receptor beta chain under discussion was sequenced for a study of blood T cell repertoires in COVID-19 (dated by TCRdb to the early 2020s). About the study as a whole: The collaborator samples originated in the United States, Italy and Spain and spanned the acute and convalescent phases of COVID-19. The prospective study material was composed of cDNA or gDNA derived from T cells, B-cell-depleted T cells, or PBMCs. The dataset comprised deeply sampled blood TCRbeta repertoires from subjects exposed to, actively infected with, or recovered from COVID-19. The repertoires were released in a freely available public database intended as a resource for research on the immune response to SARS-CoV-2. Samples were obtained from the ongoing ImmuneRACE study (first 160 participants) and from over a thousand subjects provided by 6 global collaborators. The sample metadata nearly always contained a de-identified subject ID, COVID-19 status, age in years and sex. HLA class I and class II types, where available, came from metadata supplied by the sample provider rather than from assay-based typing.

The research as a whole found: Clinical and demographic metadata were provided uncurated, with the amount varying by source and participant.

TCRbeta CDR3 regions were amplified from genomic DNA using the immunoSEQ Assay, a bias-controlled multiplex PCR. The study's processing was this. Nucleated cell counts per sample were estimated from amplification of reference gene primers within the assay. Sequence reads were collapsed and filtered to measure the absolute abundance of every unique TCRbeta CDR3 rearrangement. For each sample, productive Simpson clonality was calculated as the square root of Simpson's diversity index across productive rearrangements. The source is immuneACCESS, and TCRdb retained only in-frame sequences with V and J called. Part of the clones is not carried over; for the studies checked, unresolved V genes explain less than half of this, and the remainder is unexplained. The V and J calls and clone size are taken from that table; D and trimming were inferred from the DNA. In this sample the table shows 230,000 or so clones, around 83% of which occur a single time. Under 7% of the sample is held by the ten biggest clonotypes.

Per the germline V gene (reference sequence), SEHNR is the CDR1 and FQNEAQ is the CDR2. V was cut back by 7 bases and J by 8 bases, leaving a gap of 11 bases between them. The CDR3 holds 11 amino acids from the cysteine to the phenylalanine. The read is trimmed to its CDR3 DNA, 33 bases read in frame from base 1. Notes on this clone: Which antigen it targets is not known. One base away there is no much larger clone; base qualities are not given.

Enrolling through a virtual design, the prospective study's participants ranged in age from about 18 to 100 years and lived across 24 United States geographic areas. Cohort assignment in the prospective study relied on participant-reported clinical history from a screening survey and a study questionnaire. Exposed participants were defined as having been in contact with someone with a PCR-confirmed or clinician-diagnosed COVID-19 case within 2 weeks of study entry. In the prospective study, mobile phlebotomists collected whole blood, serum and a nasopharyngeal or oropharyngeal swab from each participant. Participants in the prospective study had the option to provide additional blood draws and questionnaires over a roughly 2-month period. Prospective study blood samples were shipped either frozen or at room temperature before DNA extraction.

The sample consisted of PBMCs or T cells enriched from blood (not recorded which). The TCR comes from a woman in her forties or fifties who had been exposed to COVID-19. The rearrangement combines TRBV7-9 with TRBJ1-2; TRBD1 might be the D gene, on 5 matching bases. CDR3 sequence: CASKGYRGYTF. The nucleotide sequence is TGTGCCAGCAAGGGGTATCGCGGCTACACCTTC.